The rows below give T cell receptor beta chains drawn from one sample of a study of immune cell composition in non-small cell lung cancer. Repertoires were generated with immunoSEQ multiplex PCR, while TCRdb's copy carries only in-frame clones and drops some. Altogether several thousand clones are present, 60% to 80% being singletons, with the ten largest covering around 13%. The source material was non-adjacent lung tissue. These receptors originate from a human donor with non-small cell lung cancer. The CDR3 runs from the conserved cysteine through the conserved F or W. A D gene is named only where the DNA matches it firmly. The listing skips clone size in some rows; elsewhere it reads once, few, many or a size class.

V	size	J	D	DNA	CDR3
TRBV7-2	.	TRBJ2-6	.	TGTGCCAGCAGCTTCCAGGGCTCTGGGGCCAACGTCCTGACTTTC	CASSFQGSGANVLTF
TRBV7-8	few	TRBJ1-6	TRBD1	TGTGCCAGCAGCAAACAGGGGTCACCCCTCCACTTT	CASSKQGSPLHF
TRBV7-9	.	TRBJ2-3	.	TGTGCCAGCATCGAGGGGGGAGATACGCAGTATTTT	CASIEGGDTQYF
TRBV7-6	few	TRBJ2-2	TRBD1	TGTGCCAGCAGCCCCCAGGGGGCGGGCGGGGAGCTGTTTTTT	CASSPQGAGGELFF
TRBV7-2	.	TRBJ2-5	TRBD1	TGTGCCAGCAGCTCGGGACAGGGGGGGAACCAAGAGACCCAGTACTTC	CASSSGQGGNQETQYF
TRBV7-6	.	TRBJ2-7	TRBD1	TGTGCCAGCAGCCCAACAGTGGGACAGTACTACGAGCAGTACTTC	CASSPTVGQYYEQYF
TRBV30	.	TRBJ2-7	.	TGTGCCTGGAGTGGGGGAACTTACGGGCAGCAGTACTTC	CAWSGGTYGQQYF
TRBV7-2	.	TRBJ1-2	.	TGTGCCAGCAGCTTAGGGAGGGCCGGTTATGGCTACACCTTC	CASSLGRAGYGYTF
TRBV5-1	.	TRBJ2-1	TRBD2	TGCGCCAGCAGCTCCCCCCCGGGACTAGTGGACAATGAGCAGTTCTTC	CASSSPPGLVDNEQFF
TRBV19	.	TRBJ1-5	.	TGTGCCAGTAGTATTGGAGGGGATTATCAGCCCCAGCATTTT	CASSIGGDYQPQHF
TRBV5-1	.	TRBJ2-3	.	TGCGCCAGCAGCTATTTCGGGGCTAGCGAGACTACGAGGCCAGATACGCAGTATTTT	CASSYFGASETTRPDTQYF
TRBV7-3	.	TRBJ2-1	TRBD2	TGTGCCAGCAGCCTAGGACTAGCGGGAGACAATGAGCAGTTCTTC	CASSLGLAGDNEQFF
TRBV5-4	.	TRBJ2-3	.	TGTGCCAGCAGCCCGCAGGGGATTGATACGCAGTATTTT	CASSPQGIDTQYF
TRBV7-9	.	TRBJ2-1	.	TGTGCCAGCAGCGCGACGGAGCGACCCTACAATGAGCAGTTCTTC	CASSATERPYNEQFF
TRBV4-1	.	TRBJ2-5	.	TGCGCCAGCAGCCAAGTGGGGGAAGAGACCCAGTACTTC	CASSQVGEETQYF
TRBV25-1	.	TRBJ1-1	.	TGTGCCAGCACCCCGGAGGGATACACTGAAGCTTTCTTT	CASTPEGYTEAFF
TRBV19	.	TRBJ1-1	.	TGTGCCAGTAGAGGACAAGATTTTATGAACACTGAAGCTTTCTTT	CASRGQDFMNTEAFF
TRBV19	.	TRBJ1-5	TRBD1	TGTGCCAGTACAGGGGGTCGTCAGCCCCAGCATTTT	CASTGGRQPQHF
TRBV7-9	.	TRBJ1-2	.	TGTGCCAGCAGTCTCGGGGGAGGGTTCTATGCTGGCTACACCTTC	CASSLGGGFYAGYTF
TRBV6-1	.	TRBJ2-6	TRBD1	TGTGCCAGCAGTGAAGCCGGACAGGCCTGGGGGTTGAAAACCTCTGGGGCCAACGTCCTGACTTTC	CASSEAGQAWGLKTSGANVLTF
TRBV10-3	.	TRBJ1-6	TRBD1	TGTGCCATCAGTGAGGGACAGGGGGCTAATTCACCCCTCCACTTT	CAISEGQGANSPLHF
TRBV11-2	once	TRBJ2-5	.	TGTGCCAGCAGCCCCACGGGAGTTCAAGAGACCCAGTACTTC	CASSPTGVQETQYF
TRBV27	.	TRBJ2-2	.	TGTGCCAGCTGGAGGCAGGGGATCACCGGGGAGCTGTTTTTT	CASWRQGITGELFF
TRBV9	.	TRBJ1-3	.	TGTGCCAGCAGCTTCGGACTAGGGATAGGAAACACCATATATTTT	CASSFGLGIGNTIYF
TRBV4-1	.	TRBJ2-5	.	TGCGCCAGCAGCCTCGGAGAGACCCAGTACTTC	CASSLGETQYF
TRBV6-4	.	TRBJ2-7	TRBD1	TGTGCCAGCAGTGACCTTTTTGGGACAGGGCTTTACGAGCAGTACTTC	CASSDLFGTGLYEQYF
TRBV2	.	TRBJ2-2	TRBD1	TGTGCCAGCAGTGGGACAGGGGCGAACACCGGGGAGCTGTTTTTT	CASSGTGANTGELFF
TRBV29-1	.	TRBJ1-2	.	TGCAGCGTTGAACCTGGGAACTATGGCTACACCTTC	CSVEPGNYGYTF
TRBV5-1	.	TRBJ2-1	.	TGCGCCAGCAGCGATGATTGGGACACTGAGCAGTTCTTC	CASSDDWDTEQFF
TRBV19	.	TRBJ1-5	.	TGTGCCAGTAGTATGCCCCCCCCTGAAGGCAATCAGCCCCAGCATTTT	CASSMPPPEGNQPQHF
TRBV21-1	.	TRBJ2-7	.	TGTGCCAGCAGCAAAGGGCAGACGGACGAGCAGTACTTC	CASSKGQTDEQYF
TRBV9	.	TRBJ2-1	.	TGTGCCAGCAGCGTCCTTGACAACCCCTACTACAATGAGCAGTTCTTC	CASSVLDNPYYNEQFF
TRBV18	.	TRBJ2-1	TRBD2	TGTGCCAGCTCACCACTTAGCGGGGGGGCCTCCTACAATGAGCAGTTCTTC	CASSPLSGGASYNEQFF
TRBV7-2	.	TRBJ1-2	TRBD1	TGTGCCAGCAGCTTACCAGCCGGGACAGGATCCAACTATGGCTACACCTTC	CASSLPAGTGSNYGYTF